The T cell receptor beta chain under discussion was sequenced for a study of T-cell reconstitution after alpha-beta-depleted transplantation in children. Trimming pared 4 bases from V and 5 bases from J, leaving 6 bases between. This CDR3 has 11 amino acids. Per germline, CDR1 SQVTM and CDR2 ANQGSEA. Preparation of the TCRbeta library involved a method that used unique molecular identifiers. TCRdb reanalysed the PCR reads using MiXCR and keeps one entry per CDR3 protein. Here the sample spans roughly 610,000 distinct CDR3 sequences, roughly a tenth being singletons. The rearrangement uses TRBV29-1 and TRBJ1-3; D is unresolved. Sequencing used PBMCs from the stem cell graft donor, obtained from the stem cell graft. The source of this sequence is a human donor who donated a stem cell graft to a child with acute myeloid leukemia. CDR3 coding DNA: TGCAGCGTTGGGAACCGAAACACCATATATTTT. It encodes CSVGNRNTIYF.